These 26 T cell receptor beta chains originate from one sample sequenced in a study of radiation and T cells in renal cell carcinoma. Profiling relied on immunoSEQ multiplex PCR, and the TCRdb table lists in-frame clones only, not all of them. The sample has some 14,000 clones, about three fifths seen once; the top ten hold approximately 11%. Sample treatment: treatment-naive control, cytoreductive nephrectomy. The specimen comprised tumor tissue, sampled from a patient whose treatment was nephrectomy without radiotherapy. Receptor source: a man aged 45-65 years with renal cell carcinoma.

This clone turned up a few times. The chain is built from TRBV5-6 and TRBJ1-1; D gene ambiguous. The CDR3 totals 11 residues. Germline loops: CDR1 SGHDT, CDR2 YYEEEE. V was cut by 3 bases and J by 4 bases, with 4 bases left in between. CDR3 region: CASSYSTEAFF. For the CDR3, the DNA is TGTGCCAGCAGCTACTCCACTGAAGCTTTCTTT.

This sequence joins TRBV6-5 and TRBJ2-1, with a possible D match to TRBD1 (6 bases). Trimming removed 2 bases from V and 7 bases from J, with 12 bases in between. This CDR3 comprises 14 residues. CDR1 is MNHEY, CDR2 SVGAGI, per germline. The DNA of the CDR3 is TGTGCCAGCAGTTACGGGGGCTCAGGGAATGAGCAGTTCTTC. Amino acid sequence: CASSYGGSGNEQFF.

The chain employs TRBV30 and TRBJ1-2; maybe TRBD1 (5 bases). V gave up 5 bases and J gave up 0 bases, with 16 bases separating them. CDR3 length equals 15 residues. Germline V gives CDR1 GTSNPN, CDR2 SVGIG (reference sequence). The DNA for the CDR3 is TGTGCCTGGTTTCTCTGGGGCACAGCTAACTATGGCTACACCTTC. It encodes CAWFLWGTANYGYTF. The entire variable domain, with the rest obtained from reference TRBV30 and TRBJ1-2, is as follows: SQTIHQWPATLVQPVGSPLSLECTVEGTSNPNLYWYRQAAGRGLQLLFYSVGIGQISSEVPQNLSASRPQDRQFILSSKKLLLSDSGFYLCAWFLWGTANYGYTFGSGTRLTVV.

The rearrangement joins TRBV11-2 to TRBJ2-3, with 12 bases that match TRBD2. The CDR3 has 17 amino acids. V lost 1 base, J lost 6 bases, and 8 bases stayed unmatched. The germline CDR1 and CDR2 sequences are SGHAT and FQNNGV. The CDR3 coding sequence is TGTGCCAGCAGCTTAGCGGGGCTAGCGGGAGGGACGGATACGCAGTATTTT. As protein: CASSLAGLAGGTDTQYF.

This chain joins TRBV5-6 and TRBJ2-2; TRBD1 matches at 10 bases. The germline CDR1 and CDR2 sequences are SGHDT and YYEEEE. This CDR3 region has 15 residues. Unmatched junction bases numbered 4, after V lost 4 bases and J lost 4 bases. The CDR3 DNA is TGTGCCAGCAGCCTTGACAGGGGGCGCACCGGGGAGCTGTTTTTT. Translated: CASSLDRGRTGELFF.

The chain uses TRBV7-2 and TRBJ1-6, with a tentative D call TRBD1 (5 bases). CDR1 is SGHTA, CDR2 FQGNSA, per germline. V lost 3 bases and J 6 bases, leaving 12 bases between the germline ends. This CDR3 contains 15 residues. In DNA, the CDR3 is TGTGCCAGCAGCTTGGAGGGACGTAGTAATTCACCCCTCCACTTT. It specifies CASSLEGRSNSPLHF.

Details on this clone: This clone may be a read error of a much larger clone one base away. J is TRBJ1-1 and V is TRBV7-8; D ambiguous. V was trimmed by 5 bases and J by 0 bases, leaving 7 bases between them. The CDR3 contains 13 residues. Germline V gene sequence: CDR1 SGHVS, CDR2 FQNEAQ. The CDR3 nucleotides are TGTGCCAGCAGCCCCGGACTGAACACTGAAGCTTTCTTT. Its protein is CASSPGLNTEAFF.

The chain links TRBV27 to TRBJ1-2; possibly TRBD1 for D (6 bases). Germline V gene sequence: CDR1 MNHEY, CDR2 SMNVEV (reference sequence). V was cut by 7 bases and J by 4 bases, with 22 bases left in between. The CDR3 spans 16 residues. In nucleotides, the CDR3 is TGTGCCAGCACCCGATCGGGGACAAGATACTTCTATGGCTACACCTTC. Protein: CASTRSGTRYFYGYTF.

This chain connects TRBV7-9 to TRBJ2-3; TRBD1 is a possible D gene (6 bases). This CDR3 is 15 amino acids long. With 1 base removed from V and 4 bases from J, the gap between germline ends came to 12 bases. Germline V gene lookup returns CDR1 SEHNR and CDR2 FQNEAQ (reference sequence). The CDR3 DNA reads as TGTGCCAGCAGCTTAGGGCAGGGGAGCGCAGATACGCAGTATTTT. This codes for CASSLGQGSADTQYF. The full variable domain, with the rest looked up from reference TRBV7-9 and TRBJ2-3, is DTGVSQNPRHKITKRGQNVTFRCDPISEHNRLYWYRQTLGQGPEFLTYFQNEAQLEKSRLLSDRFSAERPKGSFSTLEIQRTEQGDSAMYLCASSLGQGSADTQYFGPGTRLTVL.

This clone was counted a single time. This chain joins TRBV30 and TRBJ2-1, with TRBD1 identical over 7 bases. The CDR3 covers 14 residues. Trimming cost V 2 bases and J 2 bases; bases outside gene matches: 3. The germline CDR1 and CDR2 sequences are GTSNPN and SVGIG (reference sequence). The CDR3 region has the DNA TGTGCCTGGAGTTCGGGGACAGCCTACAATGAGCAGTTCTTC. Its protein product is CAWSSGTAYNEQFF.

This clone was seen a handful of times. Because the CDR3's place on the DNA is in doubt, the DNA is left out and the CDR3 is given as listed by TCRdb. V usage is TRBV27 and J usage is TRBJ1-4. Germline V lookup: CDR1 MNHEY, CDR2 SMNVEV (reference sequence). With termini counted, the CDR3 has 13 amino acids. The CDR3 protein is CASSFWRGEKLFF.

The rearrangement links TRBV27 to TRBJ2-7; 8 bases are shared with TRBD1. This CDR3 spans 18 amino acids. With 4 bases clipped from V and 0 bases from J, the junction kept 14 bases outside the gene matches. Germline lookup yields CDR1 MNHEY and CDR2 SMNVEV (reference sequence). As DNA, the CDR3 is TGTGCCAGCAGTTCATCCGACCCCGGGACAGGACTCTCCTACGAGCAGTACTTC. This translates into CASSSSDPGTGLSYEQYF.

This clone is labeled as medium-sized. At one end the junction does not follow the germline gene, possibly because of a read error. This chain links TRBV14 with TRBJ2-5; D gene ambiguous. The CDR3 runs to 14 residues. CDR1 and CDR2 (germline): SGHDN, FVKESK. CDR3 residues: CASSQDPFVKGLDF. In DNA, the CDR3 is TGTGCCAGCAGCCAGGATCCATTCGTTAAAGGTCTAGACTTC.

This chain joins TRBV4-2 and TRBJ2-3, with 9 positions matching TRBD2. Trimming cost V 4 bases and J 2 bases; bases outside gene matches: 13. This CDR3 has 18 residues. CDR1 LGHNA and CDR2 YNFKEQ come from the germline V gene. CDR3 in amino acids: CASSPQLLAGFTTDTQYF. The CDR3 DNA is TGTGCCAGCAGCCCCCAACTTCTAGCGGGGTTCACCACAGATACGCAGTATTTT.

This chain's CDR3 is CASRTPDRSNEQFF. The CDR3 nucleotides read TGTGCCAGCAGAACCCCGGACAGGAGCAATGAGCAGTTCTTC. This chain links TRBV27 with TRBJ2-1; 7 bases are shared with TRBD1. Germline-derived CDR1 and CDR2 are MNHEY and SMNVEV (reference sequence). The ends lost 6 bases at V and 6 bases at J; junction bases unmatched: 8. The CDR3 has 14 residues.

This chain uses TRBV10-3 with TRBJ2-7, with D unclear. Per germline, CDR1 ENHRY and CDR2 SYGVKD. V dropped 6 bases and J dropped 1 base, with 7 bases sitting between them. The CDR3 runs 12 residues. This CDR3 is CAISAESYEQYF. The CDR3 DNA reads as TGTGCCATCAGCGCAGAGTCCTACGAGCAGTACTTC.

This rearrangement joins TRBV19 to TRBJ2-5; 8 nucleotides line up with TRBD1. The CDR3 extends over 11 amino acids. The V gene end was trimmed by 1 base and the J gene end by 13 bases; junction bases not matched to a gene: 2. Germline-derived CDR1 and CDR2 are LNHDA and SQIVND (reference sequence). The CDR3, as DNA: TGTGCCAGTAGTATAGGGACAGGGTGGTACTTC. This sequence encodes CASSIGTGWYF. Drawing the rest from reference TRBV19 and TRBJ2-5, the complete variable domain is DGGITQSPKYLFRKEGQNVTLSCEQNLNHDAMYWYRQDPGQGLRLIYYSQIVNDFQKGDIAEGYSVSREKKESFPLTVTSAQKNPTAFYLCASSIGTGWYFGPGTRLLVL.

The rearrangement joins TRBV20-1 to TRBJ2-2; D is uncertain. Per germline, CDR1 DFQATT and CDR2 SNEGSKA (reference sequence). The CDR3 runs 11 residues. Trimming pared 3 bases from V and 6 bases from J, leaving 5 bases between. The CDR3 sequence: CSASRAGELFF. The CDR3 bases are TGCAGTGCTAGCCGGGCCGGGGAGCTGTTTTTT.

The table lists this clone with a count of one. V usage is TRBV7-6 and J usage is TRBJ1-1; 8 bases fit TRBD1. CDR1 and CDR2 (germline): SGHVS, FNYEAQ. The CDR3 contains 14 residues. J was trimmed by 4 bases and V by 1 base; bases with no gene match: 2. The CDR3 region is CASSLEDRATEAFF. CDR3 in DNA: TGTGCCAGCAGCTTAGAGGACAGGGCCACTGAAGCTTTCTTT.

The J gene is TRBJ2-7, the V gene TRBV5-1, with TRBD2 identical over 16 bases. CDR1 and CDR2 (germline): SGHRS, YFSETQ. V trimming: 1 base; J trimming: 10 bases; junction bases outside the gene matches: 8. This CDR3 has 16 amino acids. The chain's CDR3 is CASSLQPGLAGGDQYF. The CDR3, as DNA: TGCGCCAGCAGCTTGCAACCGGGACTAGCGGGAGGGGATCAGTACTTC.

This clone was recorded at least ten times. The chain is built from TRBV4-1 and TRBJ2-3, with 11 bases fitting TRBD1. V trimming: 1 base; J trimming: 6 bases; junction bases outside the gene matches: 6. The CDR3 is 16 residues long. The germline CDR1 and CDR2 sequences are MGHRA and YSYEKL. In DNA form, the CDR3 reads TGCGCCAGCAGCCAAGCGGACAGGGGGCAAGTGGATACGCAGTATTTT. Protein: CASSQADRGQVDTQYF.

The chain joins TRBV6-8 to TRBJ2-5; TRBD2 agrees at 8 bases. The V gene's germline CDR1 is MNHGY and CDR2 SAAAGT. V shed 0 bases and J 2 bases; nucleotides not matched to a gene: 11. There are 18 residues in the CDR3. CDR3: CASSYSVPAGVLQETQYF. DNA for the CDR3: TGTGCCAGCAGTTACTCGGTCCCAGCGGGGGTCCTTCAAGAGACCCAGTACTTC.

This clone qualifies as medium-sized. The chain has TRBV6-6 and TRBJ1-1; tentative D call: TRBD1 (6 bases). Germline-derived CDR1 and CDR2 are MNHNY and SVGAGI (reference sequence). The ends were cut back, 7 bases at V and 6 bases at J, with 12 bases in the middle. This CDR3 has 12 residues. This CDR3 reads CASTGGAAEAFF. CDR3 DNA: TGTGCCAGCACCGGGGGGGCCGCTGAAGCTTTCTTT.

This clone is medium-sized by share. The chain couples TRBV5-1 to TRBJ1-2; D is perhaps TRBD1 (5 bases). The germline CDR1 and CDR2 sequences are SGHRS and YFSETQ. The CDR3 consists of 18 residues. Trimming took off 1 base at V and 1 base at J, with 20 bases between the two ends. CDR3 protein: CASSLTYYAGKNNYGYTF. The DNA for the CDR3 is TGCGCCAGCAGCTTGACGTACTACGCAGGGAAAAATAACTATGGCTACACCTTC.

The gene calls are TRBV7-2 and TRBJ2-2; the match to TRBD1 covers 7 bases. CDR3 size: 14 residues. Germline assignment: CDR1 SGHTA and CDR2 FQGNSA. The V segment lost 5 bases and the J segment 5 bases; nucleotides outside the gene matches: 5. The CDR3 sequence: CASSRGQPTGELFF. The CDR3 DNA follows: TGTGCCAGCAGCAGGGGACAGCCTACCGGGGAGCTGTTTTTT.

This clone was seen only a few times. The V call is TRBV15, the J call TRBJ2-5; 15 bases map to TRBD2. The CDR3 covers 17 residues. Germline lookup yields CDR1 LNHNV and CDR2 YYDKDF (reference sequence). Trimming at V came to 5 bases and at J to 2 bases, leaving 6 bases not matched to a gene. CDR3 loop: CATSHSGLAGGQETQYF. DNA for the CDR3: TGTGCCACCAGCCACTCCGGACTAGCGGGGGGGCAAGAGACCCAGTACTTC.